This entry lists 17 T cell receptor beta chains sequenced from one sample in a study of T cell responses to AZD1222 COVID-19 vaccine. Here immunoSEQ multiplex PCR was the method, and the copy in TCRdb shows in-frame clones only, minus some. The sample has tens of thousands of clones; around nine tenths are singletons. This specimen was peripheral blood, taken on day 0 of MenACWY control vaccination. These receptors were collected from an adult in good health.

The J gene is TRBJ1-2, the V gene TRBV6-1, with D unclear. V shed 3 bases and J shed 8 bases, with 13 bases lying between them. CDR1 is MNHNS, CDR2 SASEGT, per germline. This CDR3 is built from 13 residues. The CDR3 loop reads CASSEAALRGYTF. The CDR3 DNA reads TGTGCCAGCAGTGAGGCGGCCCTCCGAGGCTACACCTTC.

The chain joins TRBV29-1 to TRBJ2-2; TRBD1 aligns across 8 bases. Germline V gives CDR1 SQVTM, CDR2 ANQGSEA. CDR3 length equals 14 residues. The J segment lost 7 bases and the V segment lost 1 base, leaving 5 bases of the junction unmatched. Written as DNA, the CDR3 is TGCAGCGTTGAAGGGACAGGGTCAGGCGGGGAGCTGTTTTTT. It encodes CSVEGTGSGGELFF.

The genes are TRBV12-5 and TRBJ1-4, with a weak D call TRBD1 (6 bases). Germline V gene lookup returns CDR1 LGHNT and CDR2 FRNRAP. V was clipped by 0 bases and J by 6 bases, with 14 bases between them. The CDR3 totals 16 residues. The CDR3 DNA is TGTGCTAGTGGTTTGGTTCTCGGGGGGCTTTATGAAAAACTGTTTTTT. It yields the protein CASGLVLGGLYEKLFF. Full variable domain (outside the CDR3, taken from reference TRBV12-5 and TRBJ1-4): DARVTQTPRHKVTEMGQEVTMRCQPILGHNTVFWYRQTMMQGLELLAYFRNRAPLDDSGMPKDRFSAEMPDATLATLKIQPSEPRDSAVYFCASGLVLGGLYEKLFFGSGTQLSVL.

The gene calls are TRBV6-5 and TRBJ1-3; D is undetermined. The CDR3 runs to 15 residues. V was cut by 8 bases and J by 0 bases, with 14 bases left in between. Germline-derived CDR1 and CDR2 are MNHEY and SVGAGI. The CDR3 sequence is CASVGQSGSGNTIYF. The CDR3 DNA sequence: TGTGCCAGCGTCGGGCAGTCGGGCTCTGGAAACACCATATATTTT.

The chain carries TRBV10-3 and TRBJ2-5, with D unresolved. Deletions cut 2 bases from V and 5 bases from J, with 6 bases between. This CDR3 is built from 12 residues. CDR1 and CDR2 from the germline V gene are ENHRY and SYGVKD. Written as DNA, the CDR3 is TGTGCCATCAGTGAGAATAAGGAGACCCAGTACTTC. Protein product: CAISENKETQYF.

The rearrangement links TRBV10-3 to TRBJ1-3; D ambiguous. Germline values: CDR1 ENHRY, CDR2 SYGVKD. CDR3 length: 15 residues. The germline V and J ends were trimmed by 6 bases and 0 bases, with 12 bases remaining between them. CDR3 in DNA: TGTGCCATCAGCCCCGGACTGAACTCTGGAAACACCATATATTTT. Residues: CAISPGLNSGNTIYF.

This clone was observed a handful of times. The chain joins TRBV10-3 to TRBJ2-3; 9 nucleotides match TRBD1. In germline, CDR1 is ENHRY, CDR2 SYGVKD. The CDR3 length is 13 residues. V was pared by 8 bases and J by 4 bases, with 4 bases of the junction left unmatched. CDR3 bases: TGTGCCATCGGACAGGGGATCGCAGATACGCAGTATTTT. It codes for CAIGQGIADTQYF.

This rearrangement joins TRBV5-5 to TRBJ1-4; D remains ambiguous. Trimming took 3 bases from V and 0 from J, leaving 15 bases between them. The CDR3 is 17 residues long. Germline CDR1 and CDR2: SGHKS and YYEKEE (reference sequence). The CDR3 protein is CASSSSIWETTNEKLFF. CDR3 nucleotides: TGTGCCAGCAGCTCCTCTATTTGGGAGACAACTAATGAAAAACTGTTTTTT.

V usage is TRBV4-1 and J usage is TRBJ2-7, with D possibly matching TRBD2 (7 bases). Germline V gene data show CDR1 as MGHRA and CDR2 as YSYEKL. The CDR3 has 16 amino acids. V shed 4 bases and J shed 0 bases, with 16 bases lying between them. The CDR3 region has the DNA TGCGCCAGCAGCCTCGATCGGGGGGCTCCCTCCTACGAGCAGTACTTC. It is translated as CASSLDRGAPSYEQYF.

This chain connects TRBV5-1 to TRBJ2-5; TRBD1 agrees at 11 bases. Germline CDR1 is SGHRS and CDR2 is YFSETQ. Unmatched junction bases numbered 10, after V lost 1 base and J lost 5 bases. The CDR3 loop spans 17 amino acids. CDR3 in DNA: TGCGCCAGCAGCTTGACCGGAGGGGACAGGGGGGTGGAGACCCAGTACTTC. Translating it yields CASSLTGGDRGVETQYF. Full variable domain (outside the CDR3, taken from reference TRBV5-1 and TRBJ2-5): KAGVTQTPRYLIKTRGQQVTLSCSPISGHRSVSWYQQTPGQGLQFLFEYFSETQRNKGNFPGRFSGRQFSNSRSEMNVSTLELGDSALYLCASSLTGGDRGVETQYFGPGTRLLVL.

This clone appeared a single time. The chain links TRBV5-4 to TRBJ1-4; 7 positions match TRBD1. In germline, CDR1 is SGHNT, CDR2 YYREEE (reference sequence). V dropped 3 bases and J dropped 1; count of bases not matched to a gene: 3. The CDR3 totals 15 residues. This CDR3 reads CASSSRTGTNEKLFF. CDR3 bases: TGTGCCAGCAGCTCCCGGACAGGAACTAATGAAAAACTGTTTTTT.

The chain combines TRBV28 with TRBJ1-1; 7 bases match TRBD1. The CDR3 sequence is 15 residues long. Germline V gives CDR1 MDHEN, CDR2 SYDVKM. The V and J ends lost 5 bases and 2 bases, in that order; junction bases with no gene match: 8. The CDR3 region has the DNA TGTGCCAGCAGTCCCTCGACAGGGTCAAACACTGAAGCTTTCTTT. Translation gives CASSPSTGSNTEAFF.

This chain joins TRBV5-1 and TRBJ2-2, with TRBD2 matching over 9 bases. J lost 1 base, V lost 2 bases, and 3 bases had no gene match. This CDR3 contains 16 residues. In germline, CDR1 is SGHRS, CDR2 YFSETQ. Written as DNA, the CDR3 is TGCGCCAGCAGCTTCGGAGCGGGAGGGAACACCGGGGAGCTGTTTTTT. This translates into CASSFGAGGNTGELFF.

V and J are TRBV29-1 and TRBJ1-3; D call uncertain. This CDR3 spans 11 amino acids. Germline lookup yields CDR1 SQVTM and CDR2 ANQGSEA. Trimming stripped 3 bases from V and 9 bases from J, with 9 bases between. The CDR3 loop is CSVEAAATIYF. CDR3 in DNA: TGCAGCGTTGAGGCCGCCGCCACCATATATTTT.

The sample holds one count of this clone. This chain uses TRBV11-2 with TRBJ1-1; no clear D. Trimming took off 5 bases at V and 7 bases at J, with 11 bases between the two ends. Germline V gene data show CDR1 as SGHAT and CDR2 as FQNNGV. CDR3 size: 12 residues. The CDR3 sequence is CASSRPAGEAFF. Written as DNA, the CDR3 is TGTGCCAGCAGCCGCCCGGCGGGTGAAGCTTTCTTT.

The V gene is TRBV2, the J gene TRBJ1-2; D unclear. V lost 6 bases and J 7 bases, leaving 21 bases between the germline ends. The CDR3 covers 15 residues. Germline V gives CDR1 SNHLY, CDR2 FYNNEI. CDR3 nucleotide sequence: TGTGCCAGCAGCGAATTGAACCTCCCCACCTTTGGCTACACCTTC. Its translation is CASSELNLPTFGYTF.

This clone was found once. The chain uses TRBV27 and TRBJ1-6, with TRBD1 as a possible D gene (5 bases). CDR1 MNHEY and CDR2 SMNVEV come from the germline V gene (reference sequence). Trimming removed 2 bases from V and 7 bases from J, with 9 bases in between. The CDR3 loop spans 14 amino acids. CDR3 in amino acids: CASSLTQGNSPLHF. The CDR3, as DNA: TGTGCCAGCAGTTTAACCCAGGGCAATTCACCCCTCCACTTT.